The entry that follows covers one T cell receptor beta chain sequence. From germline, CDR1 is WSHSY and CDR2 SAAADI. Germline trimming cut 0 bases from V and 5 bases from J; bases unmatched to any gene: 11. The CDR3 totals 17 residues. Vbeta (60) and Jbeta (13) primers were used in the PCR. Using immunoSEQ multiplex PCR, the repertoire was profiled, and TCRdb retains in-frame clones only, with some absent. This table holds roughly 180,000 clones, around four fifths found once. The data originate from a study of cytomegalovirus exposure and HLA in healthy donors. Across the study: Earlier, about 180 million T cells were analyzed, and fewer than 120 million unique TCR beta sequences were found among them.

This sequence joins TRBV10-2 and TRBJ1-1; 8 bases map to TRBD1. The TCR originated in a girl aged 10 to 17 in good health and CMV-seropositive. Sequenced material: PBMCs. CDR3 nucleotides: TGCGCCAGCAGTGAGTCGACGGACAGGGTAGTTCGGACTGAAGCTTTCTTT. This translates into CASSESTDRVVRTEAFF.